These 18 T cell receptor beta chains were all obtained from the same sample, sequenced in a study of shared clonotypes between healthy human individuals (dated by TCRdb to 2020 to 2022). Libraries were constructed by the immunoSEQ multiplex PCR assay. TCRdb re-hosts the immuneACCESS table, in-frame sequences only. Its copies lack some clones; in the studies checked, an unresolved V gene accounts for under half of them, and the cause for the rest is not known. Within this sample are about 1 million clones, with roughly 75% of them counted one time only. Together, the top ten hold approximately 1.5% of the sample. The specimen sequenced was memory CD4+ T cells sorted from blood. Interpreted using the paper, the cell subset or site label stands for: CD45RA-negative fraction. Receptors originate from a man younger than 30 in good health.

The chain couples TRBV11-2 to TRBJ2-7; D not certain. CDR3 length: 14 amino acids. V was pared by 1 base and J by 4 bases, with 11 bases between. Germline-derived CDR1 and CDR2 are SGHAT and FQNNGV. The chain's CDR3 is CASSLAVQGYEQYF. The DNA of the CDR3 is TGTGCCAGCAGCTTAGCCGTCCAAGGGTACGAGCAGTACTTC.

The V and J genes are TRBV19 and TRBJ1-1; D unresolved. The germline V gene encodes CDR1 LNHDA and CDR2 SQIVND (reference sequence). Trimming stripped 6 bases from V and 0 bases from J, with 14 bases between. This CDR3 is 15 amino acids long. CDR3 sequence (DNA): TGTGCCAGTAGGAGGAGTGGTACTATGAACACTGAAGCTTTCTTT. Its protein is CASRRSGTMNTEAFF.

CDR3 residues: CASSAPTGTGYSNQPQHF. The CDR3 DNA reads as TGTGCCAGCAGTGCCCCAACAGGGACAGGTTATAGCAATCAGCCCCAGCATTTT. The chain combines TRBV6-1 with TRBJ1-5; 8 bases are a match to TRBD1. The germline gives CDR1 MNHNS, CDR2 SASEGT. The CDR3 is 18 amino acids. V lost 4 bases and J lost 0; bases outside the gene matches: 11.

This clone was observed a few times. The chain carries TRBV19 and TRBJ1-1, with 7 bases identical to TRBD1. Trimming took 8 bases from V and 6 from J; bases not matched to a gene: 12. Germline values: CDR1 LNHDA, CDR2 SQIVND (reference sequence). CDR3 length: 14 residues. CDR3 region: CASSIRQGYPEAFF. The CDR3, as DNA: TGTGCCAGTTCTATCAGACAGGGCTACCCTGAAGCTTTCTTT.

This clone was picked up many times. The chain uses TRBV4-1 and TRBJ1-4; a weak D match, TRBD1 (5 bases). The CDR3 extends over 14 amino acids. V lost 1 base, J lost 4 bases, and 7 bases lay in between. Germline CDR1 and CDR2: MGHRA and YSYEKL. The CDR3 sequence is CASSQGGSNEKLFF. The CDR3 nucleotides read TGCGCCAGCAGCCAAGGGGGGAGTAATGAAAAACTGTTTTTT.

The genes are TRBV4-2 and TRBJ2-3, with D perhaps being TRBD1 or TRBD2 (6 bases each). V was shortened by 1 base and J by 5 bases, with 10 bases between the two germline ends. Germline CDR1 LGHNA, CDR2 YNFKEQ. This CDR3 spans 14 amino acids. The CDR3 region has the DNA TGTGCCAGCAGCCAAGGGGGGGCGGTAGATACGCAGTATTTT. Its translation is CASSQGGAVDTQYF.

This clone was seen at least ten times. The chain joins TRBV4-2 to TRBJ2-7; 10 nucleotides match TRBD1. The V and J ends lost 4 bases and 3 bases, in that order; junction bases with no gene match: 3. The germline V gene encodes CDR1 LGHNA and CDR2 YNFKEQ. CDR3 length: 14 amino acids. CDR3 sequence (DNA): TGTGCCAGCAGCCTAGACAGGGGGCTCTACGAGCAGTACTTC. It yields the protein CASSLDRGLYEQYF.

Written as DNA, the CDR3 is TGCGCCAGCAGCTTGGCCTCTTATACTAACGCGAACACCGGGGAGCTGTTTTTT. Translating gives CASSLASYTNANTGELFF. The chain uses TRBV5-1 and TRBJ2-2; D call uncertain. Trimming removed 0 bases at V and 0 bases at J, with 15 bases between. CDR1 is SGHRS, CDR2 YFSETQ, per germline. The CDR3 totals 18 residues.

The CDR3, as DNA: TGTGCCAGCAGCGCCCCCGGACTAGCGACCAACGAGCAGTACTTC. Translated, it gives CASSAPGLATNEQYF. The rearrangement uses TRBV9 and TRBJ2-7, with 9 bases aligning to TRBD2. Germline assignment: CDR1 SGDLS and CDR2 YYNGEE. V shed 3 bases and J 5 bases; nucleotides not matched to a gene: 9. CDR3 size: 15 residues.

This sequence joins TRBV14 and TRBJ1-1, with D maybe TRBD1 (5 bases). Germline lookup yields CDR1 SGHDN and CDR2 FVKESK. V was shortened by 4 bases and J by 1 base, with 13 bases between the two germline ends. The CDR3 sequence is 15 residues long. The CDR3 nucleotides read TGTGCCAGCAGCCCATACTCCACAGGGAACACTGAAGCTTTCTTT. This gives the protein CASSPYSTGNTEAFF. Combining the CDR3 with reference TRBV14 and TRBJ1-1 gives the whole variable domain EAGVTQFPSHSVIEKGQTVTLRCDPISGHDNLYWYRRVMGKEIKFLLHFVKESKQDESGMPNNRFLAERTGGTYSTLKVQPAELEDSGVYFCASSPYSTGNTEAFFGQGTRLTVV.

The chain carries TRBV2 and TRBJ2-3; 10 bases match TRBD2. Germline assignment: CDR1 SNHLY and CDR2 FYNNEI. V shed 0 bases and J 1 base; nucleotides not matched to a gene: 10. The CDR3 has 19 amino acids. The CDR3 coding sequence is TGTGCCAGCAGTGAAGCGGGGCCGTCTAGCGGGAGCCGCACAGATACGCAGTATTTT. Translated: CASSEAGPSSGSRTDTQYF. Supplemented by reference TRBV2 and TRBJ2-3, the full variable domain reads EPEVTQTPSHQVTQMGQEVILRCVPISNHLYFYWYRQILGQKVEFLVSFYNNEISEKSEIFDDQFSVERPDGSNFTLKIRSTKLEDSAMYFCASSEAGPSSGSRTDTQYFGPGTRLTVL.

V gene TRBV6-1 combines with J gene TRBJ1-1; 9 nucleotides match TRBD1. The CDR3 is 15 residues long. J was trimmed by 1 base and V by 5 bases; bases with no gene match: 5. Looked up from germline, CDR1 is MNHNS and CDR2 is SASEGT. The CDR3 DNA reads TGTGCCAGCAGTAGCGGGACAGGGCAGAACACTGAAGCTTTCTTT. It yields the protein CASSSGTGQNTEAFF.

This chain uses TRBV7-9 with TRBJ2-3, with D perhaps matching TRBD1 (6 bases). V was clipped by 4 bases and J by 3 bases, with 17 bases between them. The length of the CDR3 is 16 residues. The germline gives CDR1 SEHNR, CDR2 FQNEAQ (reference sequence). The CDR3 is CASSWGRRTETDTQYF. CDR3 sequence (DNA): TGTGCCAGCAGCTGGGGTCGACGGACAGAAACAGATACGCAGTATTTT.

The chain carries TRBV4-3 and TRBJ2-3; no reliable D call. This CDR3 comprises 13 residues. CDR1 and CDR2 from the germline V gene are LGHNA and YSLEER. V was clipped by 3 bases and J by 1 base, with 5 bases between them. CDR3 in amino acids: CASSQGRTDTQYF. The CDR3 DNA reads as TGCGCCAGCAGCCAGGGCCGCACAGATACGCAGTATTTT.

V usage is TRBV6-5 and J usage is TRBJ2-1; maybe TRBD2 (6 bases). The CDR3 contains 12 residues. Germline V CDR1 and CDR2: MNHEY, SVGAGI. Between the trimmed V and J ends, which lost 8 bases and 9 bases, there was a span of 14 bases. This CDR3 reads CASVDWRGEQFF. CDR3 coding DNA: TGTGCCAGCGTCGATTGGCGGGGTGAGCAGTTCTTC.

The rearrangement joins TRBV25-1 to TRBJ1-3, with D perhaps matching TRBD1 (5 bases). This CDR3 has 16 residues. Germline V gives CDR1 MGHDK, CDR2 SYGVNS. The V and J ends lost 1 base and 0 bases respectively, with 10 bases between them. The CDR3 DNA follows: TGTGCCAGCAGTGAATCCGGGGGGATCTCTGGAAACACCATATATTTT. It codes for CASSESGGISGNTIYF.

CDR3 amino acids: CASRGLAASSYNEQFF. The CDR3 DNA reads as TGTGCCAGCAGGGGACTAGCGGCAAGCTCCTACAATGAGCAGTTCTTC. This chain links TRBV2 with TRBJ2-1; 11 nucleotides line up with TRBD2. V lost 6 bases and J lost 0; bases outside the gene matches: 4. Germline V gene lookup returns CDR1 SNHLY and CDR2 FYNNEI. The CDR3 runs to 16 residues. The full variable domain, its missing parts supplied by reference TRBV2 and TRBJ2-1, is EPEVTQTPSHQVTQMGQEVILRCVPISNHLYFYWYRQILGQKVEFLVSFYNNEISEKSEIFDDQFSVERPDGSNFTLKIRSTKLEDSAMYFCASRGLAASSYNEQFFGPGTRLTVL.

The CDR3 region is CASSLNKGYNSPLHF. CDR3 DNA: TGTGCCAGCAGCTTAAACAAAGGCTATAATTCACCCCTCCACTTT. J is TRBJ1-6 and V is TRBV7-3; no reliable D call. Germline values: CDR1 SGHTA, CDR2 FQGTGA. The CDR3 loop spans 15 amino acids. Trimming stripped 1 base from V and 3 bases from J, with 7 bases between.